One and the same sample provided the 20 T cell receptor beta chains below, sequenced in a study of regulatory T cells in long-lasting Graves disease. Building the TCR beta libraries relied on iRepertoire HTBI primers, and CDR3 regions underwent Arm-PCR. Each CDR3 protein is one row after TCRdb ran MiXCR on the multiplex PCR reads. The table records 400,000 to 600,000 distinct CDR3 sequences, 20% to 25% of them present only once. This sample's time point: persistent/refractory GD, antithyroid drugs over 5 years with positive TRAb. PBMC-extracted RNA yielded the TCR library. The sample was peripheral blood mononuclear cells (PBMCs), taken when the disease was refractory, from a patient treated with antithyroid drugs. The receptors derive from a female donor with Graves disease.

The chain employs TRBV6-2 or TRBV6-3 and TRBJ2-5; 12 nucleotides match TRBD2. CDR1 and CDR2 (germline): MNHEY, SVGEGT. The length of the CDR3 is 16 residues. V lost 7 bases to trimming and J lost 7 bases; unmatched junction nucleotides: 13. The CDR3 bases are TGTGCCAGCACCAGACTAGCGGGGGCCATCCAGGGGACCCAGTACTTC. Its translation: CASTRLAGAIQGTQYF.

This clonotype was detected many times. This chain uses TRBV28 with TRBJ1-5; possibly TRBD1 for D (5 bases). This CDR3 comprises 12 residues. The V end was cut by 7 bases, the J end by 3 bases, with 7 bases between. Germline values: CDR1 MDHEN, CDR2 SYDVKM. DNA for the CDR3: TGTGCCAGCAAACAGGCCAATCAGCCCCAGCATTTT. This translates into CASKQANQPQHF.

In its sample, this clonotype was seen a few times. The V gene is TRBV30, the J gene TRBJ1-2; maybe TRBD1 (5 bases). V shed 4 bases and J shed 2 bases, with 14 bases lying between them. The CDR3 is made up of 14 amino acids. Germline V gene data show CDR1 as GTSNPN and CDR2 as SVGIG (reference sequence). CDR3 amino acids: CAWILTGKNYGYTF. CDR3 nucleotides: TGTGCCTGGATTTTAACAGGAAAAAACTATGGCTACACCTTC.

This clonotype was found a few times. This chain uses TRBV12-3 or TRBV12-4 with TRBJ1-6; no clear D. The CDR3 runs 15 residues. Trimming pared 6 bases from V and 7 bases from J, leaving 16 bases between. The CDR3 DNA follows: TGTGCCAGCAGCCGCCTGGTAGCCGGGAATTCACCCCTCCACTTT. This gives the protein CASSRLVAGNSPLHF.

The rearrangement joins TRBV20-1 to TRBJ2-5; a possible D gene is TRBD2 (6 bases). Germline CDR1 reads DFQATT; CDR2 reads SNEGSKA (reference sequence). Trimming cost V 0 bases and J 11 bases, with 22 bases left between them. This CDR3 is built from 15 residues. The CDR3, as DNA: TGCAGTGCTAGAGATCGGGAGACCAGTCTGGGGGAGCAGTACTTC. This translates into CSARDRETSLGEQYF.

In this sample, this clonotype turned up many times. The genes are TRBV28 and TRBJ2-7, with 9 positions matching TRBD1. CDR1 and CDR2 (germline): MDHEN, SYDVKM. The CDR3 length is 15 residues. With 6 bases clipped from V and 5 bases from J, the junction kept 11 bases outside the gene matches. The CDR3 is CASRPQGAFVDEQYF. CDR3 nucleotides: TGTGCCAGCAGACCACAGGGGGCATTTGTCGACGAGCAGTACTTC.

This clonotype showed up many times. This rearrangement joins TRBV28 to TRBJ1-2, with D uncertain. Trimming shortened V by 2 bases and J by 0 bases, and 10 bases separated the two germline ends. Looked up from germline, CDR1 is MDHEN and CDR2 is SYDVKM. This CDR3 has 15 amino acids. The CDR3 region has the DNA TGTGCCAGCAGTTTAGGGCCGAATACTAACTATGGCTACACCTTC. Protein product: CASSLGPNTNYGYTF.

The chain joins TRBV7-9 to TRBJ2-7; 11 nucleotides line up with TRBD2. V lost 4 bases to trimming and J lost 5 bases; unmatched junction nucleotides: 4. The CDR3 extends over 14 amino acids. Germline loops: CDR1 SEHNR, CDR2 FQNEAQ (reference sequence). The CDR3 DNA sequence: TGTGCCAGCAGCTCGATAGCGGGAGGGCACGAGCAGTACTTC. Its translation is CASSSIAGGHEQYF.

This clonotype has at least ten counts. The V and J genes are TRBV10-3 and TRBJ1-6; no firm D call. The length of the CDR3 is 13 residues. Trimming shortened V by 2 bases and J by 7 bases, and 6 bases separated the two germline ends. CDR1 is ENHRY, CDR2 SYGVKD, per germline. Here the CDR3 reads CAISENQNSPLHF. CDR3 DNA: TGTGCCATCAGTGAGAACCAAAATTCACCCCTCCACTTT.

The chain joins TRBV2 to TRBJ1-2; D uncertain. Deletions cut 7 bases from V and 6 bases from J, with 12 bases between. In germline, CDR1 is SNHLY, CDR2 FYNNEI. The CDR3 is 12 residues long. CDR3 sequence: CASIREINGYTF. Here the CDR3 DNA reads TGTGCCAGCATTCGAGAAATAAATGGCTACACCTTC.

This chain links TRBV11-3 with TRBJ2-7; D is uncertain. The DNA matches TRBJ2-5 better at its end, which makes the J call doubtful. Germline lookup yields CDR1 SGHNT and CDR2 YENEEA. The CDR3 loop spans 13 amino acids. This chain's CDR3 is CASSLQRAGTQYF. In DNA form, the CDR3 reads TGTGCCAGCAGCTTACAACGCGCCGGGACCCAGTACTTC.

In its sample, this clonotype was seen many times. The rearrangement uses TRBV28 and TRBJ2-7; no firm D call. V lost 6 bases to trimming and J lost 0 bases, with 18 bases between them. Germline V gives CDR1 MDHEN, CDR2 SYDVKM. This CDR3 is 16 amino acids long. DNA for the CDR3: TGTGCCAGCAGCCGCCTACCGTGGACGTCCTCCTACGAGCAGTACTTC. Its protein product is CASSRLPWTSSYEQYF.

This chain links TRBV9 with TRBJ2-7; D remains unclear. V shed 4 bases and J shed 2 bases, with 13 bases lying between them. The CDR3 consists of 14 residues. Germline V gene sequence: CDR1 SGDLS, CDR2 YYNGEE. The CDR3 here is CASSPTVGTYEQYF. In DNA form, the CDR3 reads TGTGCCAGCAGCCCAACCGTGGGTACCTACGAGCAGTACTTC.

This clonotype was seen many times. The chain carries TRBV11-1 and TRBJ1-1, with D perhaps matching TRBD1 (6 bases). The germline V and J ends were trimmed by 5 bases and 3 bases, with 13 bases remaining between them. The CDR3 has 14 amino acids. Looked up from germline, CDR1 is SGHAT and CDR2 is FQDESV (reference sequence). DNA for the CDR3: TGTGCCAGCAGCCCCTTACAGGGTGACACTGAAGCTTTCTTT. It codes for CASSPLQGDTEAFF.

The chain is built from TRBV6-1 and TRBJ1-6; TRBD1 agrees at 9 bases. Germline V gene data show CDR1 as MNHNS and CDR2 as SASEGT. V lost 7 bases to trimming and J lost 10 bases; unmatched junction nucleotides: 20. This CDR3 spans 18 amino acids. CDR3 sequence reads: CASTIFPLPGQGGSPLHF. DNA of the CDR3: TGTGCCAGCACCATTTTCCCCCTTCCGGGACAGGGCGGCTCACCCCTCCACTTT.

This clonotype has more than one count but fewer than ten. A much larger clone differs by one base, so this may be a read error. The genes are TRBV12-3 or TRBV12-4 and TRBJ1-5; the D gene is possibly TRBD1 (5 bases). CDR3 length equals 13 residues. The V gene lost 10 bases and the J gene lost 5 bases, with 15 bases spanning the gap. The CDR3 DNA sequence: TGTGCCAACCGCTGGGGACGGGATCAGCCCCAGCATTTT. It is translated as CANRWGRDQPQHF.

This chain connects TRBV28 to TRBJ1-1; 7 positions match TRBD1. Trimming at V came to 3 bases and at J to 2 bases, leaving 3 bases not matched to a gene. The CDR3 extends over 14 amino acids. Per the germline V gene, CDR1 is MDHEN and CDR2 is SYDVKM. The CDR3 bases are TGTGCCAGCAGTTTGACAGGGATAAACACTGAAGCTTTCTTT. This codes for CASSLTGINTEAFF.

This clonotype was seen at least ten times. The chain is built from TRBV27 and TRBJ1-1; D remains ambiguous. V gave up 2 bases and J gave up 5 bases, with 18 bases separating them. There are 16 residues in the CDR3. The germline CDR1 and CDR2 sequences are MNHEY and SMNVEV (reference sequence). The DNA for the CDR3 is TGTGCCAGCAGTTTAACCCGGGAATCCTCGAGGACTGAAGCTTTCTTT. Encoded protein: CASSLTRESSRTEAFF.

The gene calls are TRBV19 and TRBJ2-7; 11 bases line up with TRBD2. Germline V gene sequence: CDR1 LNHDA, CDR2 SQIVND (reference sequence). J gave up 2 bases and V 7 bases, and 7 bases lay outside the gene matches. This CDR3 contains 15 residues. DNA of the CDR3: TGTGCCAGTACCACTGGGACTAGCGGAGCCTACGAGCAGTACTTC. It codes for CASTTGTSGAYEQYF.

This clonotype was observed at least ten times. The genes are TRBV28 and TRBJ2-7; TRBD2 aligns across 9 bases. With V trimmed by 2 bases and J by 4 bases, 6 bases remained unmatched. Germline lookup yields CDR1 MDHEN and CDR2 SYDVKM. This CDR3 is 15 amino acids long. CDR3: CASSLRGLASYEQYF. CDR3 DNA: TGTGCCAGCAGTTTACGCGGACTAGCGAGTTACGAGCAGTACTTC.